These 25 T cell receptor beta chains came from one sample sequenced in a study of Graves' ophthalmopathy and Graves' hyperthyroidism (dated by TCRdb to 2017 to 2018). The data were produced on an Illumina HiSeq 2000. For repertoire sequencing, TCR beta CDR3 regions were amplified from RNA transcripts. The first round was an RT-PCR using HTBI primers with the Qiagen OneStep RT-PCR kit, and this first round was followed by a second-round multiplex PCR, then size selection and purification. TCRdb handled the public reads itself, with Q25 trimming in fastp and clone calling in MiXCR, and kept productive beta chains. Every entry covers one CDR3 protein and lists the most common genes and DNA from its rows. Here the sample has over a million distinct CDR3 sequences; about two fifths occur a single time. The ten largest clonotypes hold 11% of the sample. Sequenced: peripheral blood or thyroid tissue (not recorded which). The source is an adult man with Graves' hyperthyroidism.

On this clonotype: The conserved final phenylalanine or tryptophan is absent from the CDR3, which likely points to a read error. The DNA is left out, because the CDR3 cannot be placed on it with certainty; the CDR3 is given as TCRdb lists it. The rearrangement joins TRBV7-9 to TRBJ2-2; the table assigns TRBD1, which was not confirmed against the DNA. CDR1 SEHNR and CDR2 FQNEAQ come from the germline V gene (reference sequence). The CDR3 totals 18 residues, both ends included. The chain's CDR3 is CASSDYGSRGDIHRGAVV.

This clonotype was seen at least ten times. The chain carries TRBV29-1 and TRBJ2-5; D might be TRBD2 (5 bases). V was pared by 0 bases and J by 4 bases, with 15 bases between. Germline V lookup: CDR1 SQVTM, CDR2 ANQGSEA. There are 15 residues in the CDR3. The CDR3 region is CSVEDLGSQGETQYF. The CDR3 nucleotides are TGCAGCGTTGAAGATCTTGGGAGTCAAGGAGAGACCCAGTACTTC.

In regard to this clonotype: Possible read error: a much larger clone is one base away. The conserved phenylalanine or tryptophan normally closing the CDR3 is absent here, so this likely arose from a read error. No DNA is shown, since the ends of the CDR3 on it are uncertain; the CDR3 is the one TCRdb lists. The chain is built from TRBV12-3 or TRBV12-4 and TRBJ1-5; whether TRBD1, the table's D call, matches the DNA was not checked. Ends included, the CDR3 has 12 residues. CDR3 amino acids: CASSLAGAGGVV.

This clonotype was seen at least ten times. The J gene is TRBJ1-1, the V gene TRBV19, with D tentatively TRBD1 (5 bases). CDR1 and CDR2 from the germline V gene are LNHDA and SQIVND (reference sequence). Trimming took 4 bases from V and 6 from J, leaving 12 bases between them. The CDR3 runs to 13 residues. The CDR3 coding sequence is TGTGCCAGTAGTACGACAGACGCGGCTGAAGCTTTCTTT. This encodes CASSTTDAAEAFF. Supplemented by reference TRBV19 and TRBJ1-1, the full variable domain reads DGGITQSPKYLFRKEGQNVTLSCEQNLNHDAMYWYRQDPGQGLRLIYYSQIVNDFQKGDIAEGYSVSREKKESFPLTVTSAQKNPTAFYLCASSTTDAAEAFFGQGTRLTVV.

This clonotype was detected ten times or more. The rearrangement uses TRBV19 and TRBJ1-4, with D hard to call. Germline CDR1 and CDR2: LNHDA and SQIVND (reference sequence). V lost 5 bases and J 0 bases, leaving 7 bases between the germline ends. The CDR3 has 14 residues. DNA for the CDR3: TGTGCCAGTAGTCGATCCGCAACTAATGAAAAACTGTTTTTT. Protein: CASSRSATNEKLFF.

CDR3 DNA sequence: TGTGCCAGCACCGCCAGTCGGACAAGAAACACCGGGGAGCTGTTTTTT. Its protein is CASTASRTRNTGELFF. This rearrangement joins TRBV13 to TRBJ2-2; a possible D gene is TRBD1 (5 bases). The V end lost 7 bases, the J end lost 2 bases, and 17 bases lay between the germline ends. There are 16 residues in the CDR3. Germline CDR1 reads PRHDT; CDR2 reads FYEKMQ (reference sequence).

The V gene is TRBV2, the J gene TRBJ1-5; D remains ambiguous. V lost 5 bases and J lost 2, with 16 bases in between. The germline CDR1 and CDR2 sequences are SNHLY and FYNNEI. The CDR3 has 16 amino acids. The CDR3 bases are TGTGCCAGCAGTTTACCCCGGGAGTTTGGCAATCAGCCCCAGCATTTT. Encoded protein: CASSLPREFGNQPQHF.

In this sample, this clonotype turned up a few times. The chain carries TRBV12-3 or TRBV12-4 and TRBJ1-1; TRBD1 aligns across 7 bases. There are 12 residues in the CDR3. J was trimmed by 12 bases and V by 5 bases; bases with no gene match: 9. As DNA, the CDR3 is TGTGCCAGCAGTGTTGACAGGGTGGTAACTTTCTTT. It encodes CASSVDRVVTFF.

This clonotype appeared a few times. V usage is TRBV4-3 and J usage is TRBJ2-7; D ambiguous. CDR3 length: 14 amino acids. From germline, CDR1 is LGHNA and CDR2 YSLEER. V was cut by 1 base and J by 3 bases, with 10 bases left in between. For the CDR3, the DNA is TGCGCCAGCAGCCAAGCCAGGAACTTCTACGAGCAGTACTTC. Translating it yields CASSQARNFYEQYF.

This clonotype has more than one count but fewer than ten. The V gene is TRBV28, the J gene TRBJ1-6; D is unclear. The V end lost 8 bases, the J end lost 6 bases, and 11 bases lay between the germline ends. This CDR3 is built from 13 residues. Germline V gene sequence: CDR1 MDHEN, CDR2 SYDVKM. The CDR3 here is CASHGVFNSPLHF. The CDR3 region has the DNA TGTGCCAGCCACGGGGTCTTTAATTCACCCCTCCACTTT.

This rearrangement joins TRBV2 to TRBJ1-6; D remains ambiguous. The CDR3 loop spans 16 amino acids. V lost 4 bases to trimming and J lost 8 bases, with 18 bases between them. Germline values: CDR1 SNHLY, CDR2 FYNNEI. For the CDR3, the DNA is TGTGCCAGCAGTGCGGACCGGGTCTATAATGATTCACCCCTCCACTTT. Translation: CASSADRVYNDSPLHF.

This clonotype showed up just a few times. The gene calls are TRBV7-9 and TRBJ1-4; a possible D gene is TRBD1 (6 bases). This CDR3 spans 20 amino acids. Germline assignment: CDR1 SEHNR and CDR2 FQNEAQ (reference sequence). V was shortened by 4 bases and J by 6 bases, with 30 bases between the two germline ends. CDR3: CASSSTTTLMRGRMDEKLFF. CDR3 bases: TGTGCCAGCAGCTCAACCACCACGTTAATGCGGGGGCGCATGGATGAAAAACTGTTTTTT.

The chain couples TRBV12-3 or TRBV12-4 to TRBJ2-7; 8 bases line up with TRBD2. With V trimmed by 3 bases and J by 6 bases, 7 bases remained unmatched. This CDR3 has 14 residues. CDR3 sequence reads: CASSFAGRASEQYF. In DNA form, the CDR3 reads TGTGCCAGCAGTTTTGCCGGGAGGGCATCCGAGCAGTACTTC.

The table lists this clonotype with many counts. The chain is built from TRBV29-1 and TRBJ2-7; the match to TRBD2 covers 9 bases. V shed 3 bases, J shed 0 bases, and the junction held 3 bases outside the gene matches. Germline-derived CDR1 and CDR2 are SQVTM and ANQGSEA. The CDR3 loop spans 14 amino acids. The CDR3 nucleotides read TGCAGCGTTGATGTTAGCGGGAGCTCCTACGAGCAGTACTTC. This encodes CSVDVSGSSYEQYF.

This clonotype has more than one count but fewer than ten. The gene calls are TRBV5-6 and TRBJ2-7; no clear D gene. Germline assignment: CDR1 SGHDT and CDR2 YYEEEE. This CDR3 has 14 residues. The V gene lost 0 bases and the J gene lost 2 bases, with 9 bases spanning the gap. DNA of the CDR3: TGTGCCAGCAGCTTGGTTGATAATCCCTACGAGCAGTACTTC. Translated: CASSLVDNPYEQYF.

The rearrangement uses TRBV7-3 and TRBJ2-5, with 8 bases identical to TRBD1. This CDR3 has 15 residues. V gave up 5 bases and J gave up 2 bases; unmatched junction bases: 7. CDR1 and CDR2 from the germline V gene are SGHTA and FQGTGA. CDR3 sequence: CASSRGQGRQETQYF. The CDR3 DNA reads TGTGCCAGCAGCCGAGGACAGGGACGACAAGAGACCCAGTACTTC.

Of note for this clonotype: The CDR3 carries no conserved terminal phenylalanine or tryptophan, so it likely arises from a read error. V and J are TRBV7-9 and TRBJ2-5; maybe TRBD2 (6 bases). The germline V gene encodes CDR1 SEHNR and CDR2 FQNEAQ (reference sequence). There are 15 residues in the CDR3. V gave up 8 bases and J gave up 5 bases, with 21 bases separating them. CDR3 loop: CASRKTVTRQETQYL. CDR3 DNA: TGTGCCAGCCGCAAAACTGTGACTAGGCAGGAGACCCAGTACCTC.

The chain is built from TRBV2 and TRBJ1-1; D is unclear. Trimming stripped 9 bases from V and 0 bases from J, with 8 bases between. The CDR3 contains 12 residues. Per the germline V gene, CDR1 is SNHLY and CDR2 is FYNNEI. CDR3 protein: CARGSLNTEAFF. CDR3 in DNA: TGTGCCAGAGGAAGCCTGAACACTGAAGCTTTCTTT.

A remark on this clonotype: Its ends do not fully match the called genes, so a read error is possible. The J gene is TRBJ1-2, the V gene TRBV25-1; D possibly corresponds to TRBD1 (6 bases). The V gene's germline CDR1 is MGHDK and CDR2 SYGVNS. The CDR3 sequence is 14 residues long. Here the CDR3 DNA reads TGTGCCGGCAGTGAATATCGGGAGGGGGACGGCTACACCTTC. Translation: CAGSEYREGDGYTF.

This chain links TRBV6-2 or TRBV6-3 with TRBJ2-7; 11 nucleotides line up with TRBD1. The germline gives CDR1 MNHEY, CDR2 SVGEGT. V shed 5 bases, J shed 13 bases, and the junction held 16 bases outside the gene matches. This CDR3 is 15 amino acids long. Written as DNA, the CDR3 is TGTGCCAGCAGTAAGGCCGGGACAGGGGGAACACCCTTCTACTTC. This sequence encodes CASSKAGTGGTPFYF.

As regards this clonotype: The missing conserved phenylalanine or tryptophan at the end of this CDR3 makes a read error likely. No DNA is shown, since the ends of the CDR3 on it are uncertain; the CDR3 is the one TCRdb lists. The gene calls are TRBV6-6 and TRBJ2-6; TRBD1, the table's D call, lacks a check against the DNA. The CDR3 is 9 amino acids long, termini counted. Germline loops: CDR1 MNHNY, CDR2 SVGAGI (reference sequence). CDR3 sequence reads: CAIRSSGDS.

In its sample, this clonotype was seen a few times. V gene TRBV30 combines with J gene TRBJ2-7; D is ambiguous. Germline V gene data show CDR1 as GTSNPN and CDR2 as SVGIG (reference sequence). There are 11 residues in the CDR3. V was shortened by 1 base and J by 6 bases, with 7 bases between the two germline ends. The CDR3 loop is CAWSASFEQYF. CDR3 DNA: TGTGCCTGGAGTGCTAGTTTCGAGCAGTACTTC.

The chain has TRBV7-2 and TRBJ1-1, with 8 bases aligning to TRBD1. Germline V gene lookup returns CDR1 SGHTA and CDR2 FQGNSA. Trimming removed 5 bases from V and 10 bases from J; junction bases left unmatched: 6. The CDR3 is made up of 12 amino acids. The CDR3 loop is CASSRTGSGAFF. The CDR3 DNA reads TGTGCCAGCAGCAGGACAGGGAGTGGAGCTTTCTTT.

With regard to this clonotype: Since a much larger clone is just one base distant, this may be a read error. J is TRBJ1-5 and V is TRBV7-2; D is undetermined. There are 13 residues in the CDR3. Trimming shortened V by 8 bases and J by 9 bases, and 17 bases separated the two germline ends. Germline assignment: CDR1 SGHTA and CDR2 FQGNSA. Here the CDR3 reads CASGVTGSWPQHF. CDR3 in DNA: TGTGCCAGCGGGGTTACGGGGTCATGGCCCCAGCATTTT.

Regarding this clonotype: The junction and the germline gene differ at one end; a read error may be behind it. The DNA of the CDR3 is TGTGCCACCGGGAGGGACAGGTCCTACGAGCAGCACTTC. Its translation: CATGRDRSYEQHF. The V call is TRBV12-3 or TRBV12-4, the J call TRBJ2-7, with D tentatively TRBD1 or TRBD2 (8 bases each). The CDR3 contains 13 residues.